Following are 27 T cell receptor beta chains from one sample sequenced in a study of cytomegalovirus exposure and HLA in healthy donors (dated by TCRdb to about 2017). The method was the immunoSEQ multiplex PCR assay. For the multiplex PCR, a mixture combining 60 forward primers for TCR Vbeta segments and 13 reverse primers for TCR Jbeta segments was used. TCRdb retrieved this table from immuneACCESS and kept in-frame rearrangements only. Not all clones are present; in checked studies, unresolved V genes account for under half, and no reason is known for the remainder. The table held for this sample gives 150,000 or so clones. About 1.6% of the sample lies in the top ten. Sequencing input: PBMCs. Every receptor here comes from a woman aged 50 to 60 in good health and CMV-seronegative.

The chain is built from TRBV6-5 and TRBJ2-7; D not certain. Trimming pared 4 bases from V and 5 bases from J, leaving 9 bases between. Germline V gene lookup returns CDR1 MNHEY and CDR2 SVGAGI. This CDR3 region has 12 residues. Here the CDR3 reads CASSSLINEQYF. Here the CDR3 DNA reads TGTGCCAGCAGTTCTTTAATAAACGAGCAGTACTTC.

The chain couples TRBV29-1 to TRBJ2-5, with 10 bases identical to TRBD1. CDR3 length: 14 residues. CDR1 SQVTM and CDR2 ANQGSEA come from the germline V gene. The chain's CDR3 is CSLREGTGVETQYF. In DNA form, the CDR3 reads TGCTCACTCCGGGAGGGGACAGGGGTTGAGACCCAGTACTTC. The full variable domain, its missing parts supplied by reference TRBV29-1 and TRBJ2-5, is SAVISQKPSRDICQRGTSLTIQCQVDSQVTMMFWYRQQPGQSLTLIATANQGSEATYESGFVIDKFPISRPNLTFSTLTVSNMSPEDSSIYLCSLREGTGVETQYFGPGTRLLVL.

V is TRBV11-2 and J is TRBJ2-3; TRBD2 agrees at 9 bases. The CDR3 totals 16 residues. V trimming: 0 bases; J trimming: 4 bases; junction bases outside the gene matches: 5. In germline, CDR1 is SGHAT, CDR2 FQNNGV. The chain's CDR3 is CASSLDPSGISDTQYF. The CDR3 region has the DNA TGTGCCAGCAGCTTAGATCCTAGCGGGATTTCAGATACGCAGTATTTT.

V is TRBV5-6 and J is TRBJ2-5; tentative D call: TRBD1 (5 bases). In germline, CDR1 is SGHDT, CDR2 YYEEEE. The CDR3 consists of 17 residues. V was cut by 0 bases and J by 7 bases, with 22 bases left in between. CDR3 in DNA: TGTGCCAGCAGCTTGGTTTTGCTGGGGCCCCCTTTGGGGACCCAGTACTTC. The encoded protein is CASSLVLLGPPLGTQYF.

The rearrangement links TRBV7-2 to TRBJ2-2, with D possibly TRBD2 on 6 matching bases. CDR3 length: 15 residues. The V end was cut by 5 bases, the J end by 3 bases, with 13 bases between. Per germline, CDR1 SGHTA and CDR2 FQGNSA. CDR3 DNA sequence: TGTGCCAGCAGCCCCTCGCGGGGTTACACCGGGGAGCTGTTTTTT. Translated, it gives CASSPSRGYTGELFF. The full variable domain, with the rest looked up from reference TRBV7-2 and TRBJ2-2, is GAGVSQSPSNKVTEKGKDVELRCDPISGHTALYWYRQSLGQGLEFLIYFQGNSAPDKSGLPSDRFSAERTGGSVSTLTIQRTQQEDSAVYLCASSPSRGYTGELFFGEGSRLTVL.

The chain combines TRBV27 with TRBJ2-7; 7 positions agree with TRBD2. The CDR3 has 14 residues. The germline gives CDR1 MNHEY, CDR2 SMNVEV (reference sequence). Trimming took 5 bases from V and 6 from J; bases not matched to a gene: 10. The CDR3 nucleotides read TGTGCCAGCAGTGACTTGGGAGGGGCGCGCGAGCAGTACTTC. This translates into CASSDLGGAREQYF.

The chain links TRBV4-1 to TRBJ2-5, with D tentatively TRBD2 (6 bases). This CDR3 contains 13 residues. Germline CDR1 reads MGHRA; CDR2 reads YSYEKL. V shed 4 bases and J shed 7 bases, with 13 bases lying between them. The CDR3 coding sequence is TGCGCCAGCAGCCCGCCGGGGGTTGGGACCCAGTACTTC. The encoded protein is CASSPPGVGTQYF.

The chain combines TRBV4-3 with TRBJ2-3; 10 bases align to TRBD1. Trimming removed 0 bases from V and 4 bases from J; junction bases left unmatched: 4. The CDR3 spans 16 residues. Germline assignment: CDR1 LGHNA and CDR2 YSLEER. The CDR3 nucleotides are TGCGCCAGCAGCCAAGATCCCGGGACAGGGGCAGATACGCAGTATTTT. Translated: CASSQDPGTGADTQYF.

About this clone itself: Other DNA sequences within the sample encode an identical CDR3. This chain links TRBV18 with TRBJ2-3; 9 nucleotides line up with TRBD1. Germline V gene data show CDR1 as KGHSH and CDR2 as LQKENI. This CDR3 has 16 amino acids. The V gene end was trimmed by 2 bases and the J gene end by 2 bases; junction bases not matched to a gene: 5. CDR3 nucleotides: TGTGCCAGCTCACCATCCGGGACAGGGAACACAGATACGCAGTATTTT. Protein sequence: CASSPSGTGNTDTQYF. The full variable domain, completed using reference TRBV18 and TRBJ2-3, is NAGVMQNPRHLVRRRGQEARLRCSPMKGHSHVYWYRQLPEEGLKFMVYLQKENIIDESGMPKERFSAEFPKEGPSILRIQQVVRGDSAAYFCASSPSGTGNTDTQYFGPGTRLTVL.

The chain recombines TRBV5-6 with TRBJ1-3; tentative D call: TRBD1 (5 bases). Germline lookup yields CDR1 SGHDT and CDR2 YYEEEE. CDR3 length equals 15 residues. V was trimmed by 0 bases and J by 0 bases, leaving 7 bases between them. For the CDR3, the DNA is TGTGCCAGCAGCTTGGTGCAGGGCTCTGGAAACACCATATATTTT. Its protein is CASSLVQGSGNTIYF.

The chain is built from TRBV13 and TRBJ2-7; D gene unclear. Trimming took 4 bases from V and 2 from J, leaving 12 bases between them. Germline CDR1 reads PRHDT; CDR2 reads FYEKMQ (reference sequence). The CDR3 is made up of 14 amino acids. The CDR3 DNA reads TGTGCCAGCAGCTCTAACCGACAAACCTACGAGCAGTACTTC. Its protein product is CASSSNRQTYEQYF.

V usage is TRBV5-6 and J usage is TRBJ1-2; TRBD1 agrees at 7 bases. Looked up from germline, CDR1 is SGHDT and CDR2 is YYEEEE. This CDR3 has 14 amino acids. Trimming removed 4 bases from V and 4 bases from J; junction bases left unmatched: 7. The CDR3 nucleotides read TGTGCCAGCAGCGGCTGGACAGGAAGCTATGGCTACACCTTC. Protein sequence: CASSGWTGSYGYTF. Filled out from reference TRBV5-6 and TRBJ1-2, the complete variable domain reads DAGVTQSPTHLIKTRGQQVTLRCSPKSGHDTVSWYQQALGQGPQFIFQYYEEEERQRGNFPDRFSGHQFPNYSSELNVNALLLGDSALYLCASSGWTGSYGYTFGSGTRLTVV.

The V gene is TRBV7-9, the J gene TRBJ2-4; 14 bases line up with TRBD2. CDR1 is SEHNR, CDR2 FQNEAQ, per germline (reference sequence). The V gene end was trimmed by 5 bases and the J gene end by 8 bases; junction bases not matched to a gene: 5. The CDR3 extends over 15 amino acids. The CDR3: CASSHGTSGRYIQYF. The CDR3 nucleotides are TGTGCCAGCAGCCACGGGACTAGCGGGAGATACATTCAGTACTTC.

The V gene is TRBV6-5, the J gene TRBJ1-3; D is unresolved. The CDR3 runs 13 residues. Germline CDR1 is MNHEY and CDR2 is SVGAGI. V lost 5 bases to trimming and J lost 5 bases, with 10 bases between them. This chain's CDR3 is CASSLSYRNTIYF. The CDR3 DNA follows: TGTGCCAGCAGTCTCTCGTATCGAAACACCATATATTTT.

This sequence joins TRBV6-5 and TRBJ2-7; 9 bases match TRBD1. The CDR3 has 14 amino acids. The V and J ends lost 5 bases and 2 bases, in that order; junction bases with no gene match: 4. Per the germline V gene, CDR1 is MNHEY and CDR2 is SVGAGI. The CDR3 loop is CASSPRDRAYEQYF. CDR3 DNA sequence: TGTGCCAGCAGTCCCCGGGACAGGGCCTACGAGCAGTACTTC.

The rearrangement joins TRBV11-2 to TRBJ1-1, with TRBD1 matching over 8 bases. The CDR3 runs to 15 residues. Trimming at V came to 5 bases and at J to 0 bases, leaving 5 bases not matched to a gene. Germline CDR1 SGHAT, CDR2 FQNNGV. The CDR3 DNA reads as TGTGCCAGCAGCCCCGTGGACAGGGTGAACACTGAAGCTTTCTTT. This encodes CASSPVDRVNTEAFF. Combining the CDR3 with reference TRBV11-2 and TRBJ1-1 gives the whole variable domain EAGVAQSPRYKIIEKRQSVAFWCNPISGHATLYWYQQILGQGPKLLIQFQNNGVVDDSQLPKDRFSAERLKGVDSTLKIQPAKLEDSAVYLCASSPVDRVNTEAFFGQGTRLTVV.

Concerning this clone: The same CDR3 also results from other DNA sequences found in this sample. The genes are TRBV5-1 and TRBJ1-1; D not certain. V lost 4 bases and J 3 bases, leaving 19 bases between the germline ends. The CDR3 spans 16 residues. CDR1 is SGHRS, CDR2 YFSETQ, per germline. The CDR3 protein is CASSPSGGVRDTEAFF. CDR3 in DNA: TGCGCCAGCAGCCCTTCGGGCGGGGTCCGGGACACTGAAGCTTTCTTT. The variable domain in full, completed from reference TRBV5-1 and TRBJ1-1, reads KAGVTQTPRYLIKTRGQQVTLSCSPISGHRSVSWYQQTPGQGLQFLFEYFSETQRNKGNFPGRFSGRQFSNSRSEMNVSTLELGDSALYLCASSPSGGVRDTEAFFGQGTRLTVV.

The rearrangement joins TRBV2 to TRBJ1-1; D not certain. Deletions cut 6 bases from V and 0 bases from J, with 8 bases between. CDR1 is SNHLY and CDR2 is FYNNEI in the germline V gene. CDR3 size: 13 residues. CDR3: CASRADMNTEAFF. CDR3 nucleotide sequence: TGTGCCAGCAGGGCAGATATGAACACTGAAGCTTTCTTT.

V is TRBV7-9 and J is TRBJ1-5; D ambiguous. Deletions cut 5 bases from V and 2 bases from J, with 10 bases between. Germline V gene sequence: CDR1 SEHNR, CDR2 FQNEAQ (reference sequence). The CDR3 covers 14 residues. The chain's CDR3 is CASSGPGGNQPQHF. The CDR3 coding sequence is TGTGCCAGCAGCGGCCCGGGAGGCAATCAGCCCCAGCATTTT.

The chain has TRBV4-2 and TRBJ2-2, with TRBD2 matching 14 bases. V lost 1 base, J lost 2 bases, and 9 bases stayed unmatched. This CDR3 spans 20 amino acids. Germline CDR1 reads LGHNA; CDR2 reads YNFKEQ. CDR3 coding DNA: TGTGCCAGCAGCCAAGTTTCCGGGACTAGCGGGGGTTTCAACACCGGGGAGCTGTTTTTT. It specifies CASSQVSGTSGGFNTGELFF.

The chain combines TRBV28 with TRBJ2-5, with D tentatively TRBD1 (5 bases). The V and J ends lost 2 bases and 2 bases respectively, with 18 bases between them. The germline CDR1 and CDR2 sequences are MDHEN and SYDVKM. The CDR3 loop spans 17 amino acids. CDR3 loop: CASSLIATGDEQETQYF. As DNA, the CDR3 is TGTGCCAGCAGTTTAATTGCCACAGGCGATGAACAAGAGACCCAGTACTTC.

The rearrangement links TRBV6-4 to TRBJ2-1; 11 nucleotides match TRBD2. Germline loops: CDR1 MRHNA, CDR2 SNTAGT. CDR3 length equals 14 residues. V gave up 4 bases and J gave up 6 bases; unmatched junction bases: 2. The chain's CDR3 is CASSGLAGSNEQFF. The CDR3 DNA reads TGTGCCAGCAGTGGACTAGCGGGGAGCAATGAGCAGTTCTTC.

J is TRBJ1-2 and V is TRBV5-1; 8 nucleotides match TRBD1. After removal of 4 bases from V and 7 bases from J, the junction contained 15 bases not matched to a gene. CDR1 and CDR2 from the germline V gene are SGHRS and YFSETQ. This CDR3 has 16 residues. CDR3 nucleotide sequence: TGCGCCAGCAGCCCCGGCGGGACAGGAGCAACTGGTGGCTACACCTTC. Translated: CASSPGGTGATGGYTF.

Points on this clone: The CDR3 does not end in the conserved phenylalanine or tryptophan, so this is likely a read error. Because the CDR3's place on the DNA is in doubt, the DNA is left out and the CDR3 is given as listed by TCRdb. CDR3 protein: CASRVTGAGIL. The chain links TRBV25-1 to TRBJ2-7; TRBD1 is the table's D call, not checked against the DNA. From germline, CDR1 is MGHDK and CDR2 SYGVNS. The length of the CDR3 is 11 amino acids, counting both ends.

This rearrangement joins TRBV5-1 to TRBJ2-7; weak D call: TRBD1 (7 bases). From germline, CDR1 is SGHRS and CDR2 YFSETQ. The CDR3 spans 14 residues. Trimming took off 4 bases at V and 2 bases at J, with 13 bases between the two ends. The CDR3 loop is CASSGGTETYEQYF. The CDR3 region has the DNA TGCGCCAGCAGCGGAGGGACAGAGACCTACGAGCAGTACTTC. Full variable domain (outside the CDR3, taken from reference TRBV5-1 and TRBJ2-7): KAGVTQTPRYLIKTRGQQVTLSCSPISGHRSVSWYQQTPGQGLQFLFEYFSETQRNKGNFPGRFSGRQFSNSRSEMNVSTLELGDSALYLCASSGGTETYEQYFGPGTRLTVT.

The chain uses TRBV28 and TRBJ2-4; TRBD1 agrees at 9 bases. V shed 5 bases and J 6 bases; nucleotides not matched to a gene: 8. CDR3 length equals 15 residues. Per germline, CDR1 MDHEN and CDR2 SYDVKM. The CDR3 nucleotides are TGTGCCAGCAGTAGAACAGGGGGCGGGAGAAACATTCAGTACTTC. Encoded protein: CASSRTGGGRNIQYF.

The CDR3: CASSLPGLAGPYLVYEQYF. The CDR3 DNA reads TGTGCCAGCAGCCTCCCGGGACTAGCGGGGCCGTACCTAGTCTACGAGCAGTACTTC. This chain links TRBV14 with TRBJ2-7; 13 positions agree with TRBD2. The J segment lost 3 bases and the V segment lost 4 bases, leaving 15 bases of the junction unmatched. The CDR3 contains 19 residues. Germline-derived CDR1 and CDR2 are SGHDN and FVKESK. The full variable domain, rest sourced from reference TRBV14 and TRBJ2-7, is EAGVTQFPSHSVIEKGQTVTLRCDPISGHDNLYWYRRVMGKEIKFLLHFVKESKQDESGMPNNRFLAERTGGTYSTLKVQPAELEDSGVYFCASSLPGLAGPYLVYEQYFGPGTRLTVT.